The present TCR beta chain was sequenced within a study of blood T cell repertoires in COVID-19. About the research overall: Material from acute and convalescent COVID-19 was sourced from the United States, Italy and Spain.

The CDR3 spans 15 residues. Trimming left V 6 bases short and J 5 bases short, with 19 bases between. Per the germline V gene, CDR1 is MNHEY and CDR2 is SVGAGI. Clones were sequenced by immunoSEQ multiplex PCR, and TCRdb holds only the in-frame ones, with some missing. The sample includes more than 300,000 clones, approximately 88% of them seen just once. The source material was peripheral blood. V usage is TRBV6-5 and J usage is TRBJ1-2; D is undetermined. The sequence came from a man aged 18 to 35 who had recovered from COVID-19. CDR3 sequence: CASRAGDGGTYGYTF. The CDR3 DNA reads as TGTGCCAGCAGGGCCGGCGATGGAGGAACTTATGGCTACACCTTC.